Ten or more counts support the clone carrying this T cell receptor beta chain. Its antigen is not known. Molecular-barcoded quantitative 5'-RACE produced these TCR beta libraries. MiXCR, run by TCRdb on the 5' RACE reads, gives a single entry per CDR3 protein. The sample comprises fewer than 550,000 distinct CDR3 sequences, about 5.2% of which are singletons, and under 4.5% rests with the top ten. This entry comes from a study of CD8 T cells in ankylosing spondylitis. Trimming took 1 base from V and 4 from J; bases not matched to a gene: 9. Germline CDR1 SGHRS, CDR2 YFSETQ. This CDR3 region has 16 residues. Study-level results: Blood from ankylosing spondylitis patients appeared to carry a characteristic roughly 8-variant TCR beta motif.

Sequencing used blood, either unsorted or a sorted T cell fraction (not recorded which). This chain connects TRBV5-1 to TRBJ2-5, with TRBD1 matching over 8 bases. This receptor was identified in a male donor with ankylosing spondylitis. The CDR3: CASSLMTRGPGETQYF. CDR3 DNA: TGCGCCAGCAGCTTGATGACCAGGGGGCCGGGAGAGACCCAGTACTTC.